These 11 T cell receptor beta chains originate from one sample sequenced in a study of T-cell reconstitution after alpha-beta-depleted transplantation in children. Unique molecular identifiers tagged the TCRbeta library. Via MiXCR, TCRdb re-called the PCR reads, giving one row per CDR3 protein. The table has fewer than 550,000 distinct CDR3 sequences, approximately 10% seen once. Sequences were derived from PBMCs, mostly from graft donor cells, sampled 180 days after TCRalphabeta/CD19-depleted stem cell transplant. The source is a female patient aged 2 to 10 who had a stem cell transplant for aplastic anemia, so the T cells may come from the graft donor.

Only a few counts were recorded for this clonotype. The chain recombines TRBV12-3 or TRBV12-4 with TRBJ2-4, with D unresolved. V lost 5 bases to trimming and J lost 0 bases, with 20 bases between them. This CDR3 is built from 18 residues. This chain's CDR3 is CASSTGKPPVLAKNIQYF. The CDR3, as DNA: TGTGCCAGCAGTACTGGTAAACCCCCGGTCTTAGCCAAAAACATTCAGTACTTC.

The table lists this clonotype with a few counts. The V gene is TRBV20-1, the J gene TRBJ2-7; TRBD1 matches at 8 bases. Per the germline V gene, CDR1 is DFQATT and CDR2 is SNEGSKA (reference sequence). CDR3 length equals 14 residues. V trimming: 8 bases; J trimming: 2 bases; junction bases outside the gene matches: 11. Here the CDR3 DNA reads TGCAGTACGAGGGGTGGGACAGGTACCTACGAGCAGTACTTC. Its protein is CSTRGGTGTYEQYF.

This clonotype has more than one count but fewer than ten. V gene TRBV24-1 combines with J gene TRBJ1-1; the match to TRBD1 covers 7 bases. Germline loops: CDR1 KGHDR, CDR2 SFDVKD. V gave up 4 bases and J gave up 11 bases; unmatched junction bases: 9. The CDR3 has 13 residues. CDR3 protein: CATSENTGEGAFF. The DNA of the CDR3 is TGTGCCACCAGTGAAAATACAGGGGAGGGGGCTTTCTTT.

This clonotype was found a few times. The chain uses TRBV19 and TRBJ2-1, with unresolved D. V dropped 7 bases and J dropped 0 bases, with 10 bases sitting between them. CDR3 length equals 14 residues. CDR1 LNHDA and CDR2 SQIVND come from the germline V gene (reference sequence). The CDR3 DNA sequence: TGTGCCAGTACCCGGTCGAGCTCCTACAATGAGCAGTTCTTC. It yields the protein CASTRSSSYNEQFF.

V usage is TRBV2 and J usage is TRBJ1-2; D is undetermined. V was clipped by 6 bases and J by 6 bases, with 14 bases between them. This CDR3 contains 13 residues. In germline, CDR1 is SNHLY, CDR2 FYNNEI. The CDR3 is CASSITVTDGYTF. Here the CDR3 DNA reads TGTGCCAGCAGCATTACAGTAACCGATGGCTACACCTTC.

This clonotype was detected ten times or more. The V and J genes are TRBV5-1 and TRBJ1-2; no clear D gene. The CDR3 has 14 amino acids. Trimming shortened V by 2 bases and J by 8 bases, and 16 bases separated the two germline ends. Germline CDR1 and CDR2: SGHRS and YFSETQ. The CDR3 DNA is TGCGCCAGCAGCTTCAGGCAGGACGGTAGCGGCTACACCTTC. It codes for CASSFRQDGSGYTF.

This clonotype was picked up many times. The CDR3 region is CASSWGYNEQFF. CDR3 nucleotides: TGTGCCAGCAGTTGGGGGTACAATGAGCAGTTCTTC. The chain employs TRBV6-2 or TRBV6-3 and TRBJ2-1; TRBD1 or TRBD2 may be the D gene (5 bases each). The V gene's germline CDR1 is MNHEY and CDR2 SVGEGT. The CDR3 is 12 amino acids. V dropped 4 bases and J dropped 4 bases, with 5 bases sitting between them.

This clonotype was found many times. The chain recombines TRBV6-5 with TRBJ1-1; D perhaps matches TRBD1 (5 bases). CDR1 and CDR2 from the germline V gene are MNHEY and SVGAGI. Trimming removed 2 bases from V and 5 bases from J, with 12 bases in between. The CDR3 runs to 14 residues. The CDR3 DNA reads as TGTGCCAGCAGTTACCAGGGAGGTTCAACTGAAGCTTTCTTT. It is translated as CASSYQGGSTEAFF.

The chain has TRBV6-2 or TRBV6-3 and TRBJ1-5; D gene unclear. The V end lost 3 bases, the J end lost 1 base, and 10 bases lay between the germline ends. The CDR3 length is 15 residues. CDR1 and CDR2 (germline): MNHEY, SVGEGT. CDR3 nucleotides: TGTGCCAGCAGTTATGGCTCACCGAGCAATCAGCCCCAGCATTTT. Its protein is CASSYGSPSNQPQHF.

DNA of the CDR3: TGTGCCAGCAGTCCACTGGGACTAGCGGGTGGGGATGAGCAGTTCTTC. Its protein is CASSPLGLAGGDEQFF. This chain connects TRBV27 to TRBJ2-1; 12 bases map to TRBD2. The germline V gene has CDR1 MNHEY and CDR2 SMNVEV (reference sequence). Trimming removed 5 bases from V and 8 bases from J; junction bases left unmatched: 10. The CDR3 runs 16 residues.

This clonotype came up a few times. The rearrangement joins TRBV10-3 to TRBJ1-2, with no clear D. The V gene lost 3 bases and the J gene lost 1 base, with 9 bases spanning the gap. This CDR3 spans 14 amino acids. Looked up from germline, CDR1 is ENHRY and CDR2 is SYGVKD. CDR3 coding DNA: TGTGCCATCAGTGAACAACAGTTTAACTATGGCTACACCTTC. Residues: CAISEQQFNYGYTF.